This T cell receptor beta chain was profiled in a study of blood T cell repertoires in COVID-19. Study summary: Samples of COVID-19 (acute and convalescent) were obtained from the United States, Italy and Spain. PBMCs, B-cell-depleted T cells, or T cells were the source of the cDNA or gDNA that made up the material.

Original methodology: Cell counts per sample came from amplifying reference gene primers. Sequencing was performed with immunoSEQ multiplex PCR; in TCRdb, only in-frame clones are kept and a portion is missing. The DNA was the basis for D and trimming; V, J and clone size are from that table. The sample consists of some 180,000 clones, 75% to 90% of them appearing once. This CDR3 has 16 residues. Germline V lookup: CDR1 MNHEY, CDR2 SMNVEV (reference sequence). V gave up 6 bases and J gave up 7 bases; unmatched junction bases: 6. Material: peripheral blood. This TCR derives from a woman aged 60-75 years with acute or convalescent COVID-19. The V gene is TRBV27, the J gene TRBJ2-2; 15 positions agree with TRBD2. The CDR3 loop is CASSRWTSGRVGELFF. The CDR3 nucleotides are TGTGCCAGCAGCCGCTGGACTAGCGGGAGGGTCGGGGAGCTGTTTTTT.